The rows below give T cell receptor beta chains drawn from one sample of a study of beta chain features in type 1 diabetes. Assay used: immunoSEQ multiplex PCR; TCRdb lists only in-frame clones, some missing. The table shows hundreds of thousands of clones, with around an eighth occurring only once. The sequenced sample was naive CD4+ T cells from blood. Every receptor here comes from a man aged 18 to 30 with type 1 diabetes. CDR3s include the opening cysteine and the closing phenylalanine or tryptophan. A D gene is named only where the DNA matches it firmly. Not every row has a clone size; where given, it reads once, few, many or a size class.

d_call j_call v_call clone_size cdr3_length cdr3_nt cdr3_aa
. TRBJ2-2 TRBV2 few 14 TGTGCCAGCAGTGATGGACAGAACACCGGGGAGCTGTTTTTT CASSDGQNTGELFF
TRBD1 TRBJ1-2 TRBV30 few 13 TGTGCCTGGAGTGTAGCAGGGGGCGTCGGCTACACCTTC CAWSVAGGVGYTF
. TRBJ1-5 TRBV9 few 15 TGTGCCAGCAGCGCCCACCAGGGGATTGATCAGCCCCAGCATTTT CASSAHQGIDQPQHF
. TRBJ2-3 TRBV29-1 few 12 TGCAGCGCCTGGAGGGGGGGAGATACGCAGTATTTT CSAWRGGDTQYF
TRBD1 TRBJ1-1 TRBV7-9 . 15 TGTGCCAGCAGCTTTTTAACAGGGGGTAACACTGAAGCTTTCTTT CASSFLTGGNTEAFF
TRBD1 TRBJ2-2 TRBV6-6 . 15 TGTGCCAGCAGACCCGGGACAGGGAATACCGGGGAGCTGTTTTTT CASRPGTGNTGELFF
TRBD1 TRBJ1-5 TRBV27 few 14 TGTGCCAGCAGTCCAGGACAGGTCCCTCAGCCCCAGCATTTT CASSPGQVPQPQHF
TRBD1 TRBJ1-2 TRBV6-6 few 13 TGTGCCAGCAGCTCCGGACAGGGATGGGGCTACACCTTC CASSSGQGWGYTF
. TRBJ2-5 TRBV4-2 few 17 TGTGCCAGCAGCCAAGATGTGTTGGCGGAGGGACGAGAGACCCAGTACTTC CASSQDVLAEGRETQYF
. TRBJ2-4 TRBV5-1 once 12 TGCGCCAGCAGCGGGGGGAAAAACATTCAGTACTTC CASSGGKNIQYF
TRBD1 TRBJ1-6 TRBV2 . 15 TGTGCCAGCAGGGCGACAGGGTTTGGGCATTCACCCCTCCACTTT CASRATGFGHSPLHF
. TRBJ2-7 TRBV28 few 13 TGTGCCAGCTCCGCCCCGGCCCCTTACGAGCAGTACTTC CASSAPAPYEQYF
TRBD1 TRBJ2-4 TRBV19 few 12 TGTGCCAGTAGTGTGCCGGGACAGGCGCAAGACTTC CASSVPGQAQDF
TRBD2 TRBJ2-1 TRBV13 . 17 TGTGCCAGCAGCTTAGAGACTAGCGGGGGGACCGCGAATGAGCAGTTCTTC CASSLETSGGTANEQFF
. TRBJ1-1 TRBV5-4 . 13 TGTGCCAGCAGCTTAAGGCTGAACACTGAAGCTTTCTTT CASSLRLNTEAFF
. TRBJ2-7 TRBV2 few 12 TGTGCCAGCAGTGTGCGGGCCTACGAGCAGTACTTC CASSVRAYEQYF
TRBD2 TRBJ2-1 TRBV13 few 15 TGTGCCAGCAGCCTGAGACTAGCGTCGGGGCATGAGCAGTTCTTC CASSLRLASGHEQFF
. TRBJ1-2 TRBV6-1 . 10 TGTGCCAGCAGTTGGACAGGCTACACCTTC CASSWTGYTF
. TRBJ1-2 TRBV2 . 19 TGTGCCAGCCTCCCCCCATACGGGCAGGAAAACTCCTTTAACTATGGCTACACCTTC CASLPPYGQENSFNYGYTF
TRBD2 TRBJ2-1 TRBV11-2 . 15 TGTGCCAGCAGCATGCGGGGGGCGGGTTCGGATGAGCAGTTCTTC CASSMRGAGSDEQFF
. TRBJ1-2 TRBV30 few 10 TGTGCCTGGAGTGGTGCAGGCTACACCTTC CAWSGAGYTF
. TRBJ1-4 TRBV7-9 many 13 TGTGCCAGCAGCACTTTCCGGGATGAAAAACTGTTTTTT CASSTFRDEKLFF
. TRBJ1-4 TRBV15 few 17 TGTGCCACCAGCACCCAGGTTCAGGCAGACGGGGGTGAAAAACTGTTTTTT CATSTQVQADGGEKLFF
. TRBJ1-2 TRBV10-3 few 14 TGTGCCATCAGTGGAGAGGTTGCGGCCTATGGCTACACCTTC CAISGEVAAYGYTF
. TRBJ1-3 TRBV7-7 . 15 TGTGCCAGCAGCTTAGACGGGGTATCTGGAAACACCATATATTTT CASSLDGVSGNTIYF
TRBD1 TRBJ1-2 TRBV29-1 few 12 TGCAGCGTTGCCGGGACAGCCTATGGCTACACCTTC CSVAGTAYGYTF
. TRBJ1-2 TRBV6-4 few 11 TGTGCCCGCGGGGGCAAGGGTGGCTACACCTTC CARGGKGGYTF
TRBD1 TRBJ1-2 TRBV10-3 once 15 TGTGCCATCAGTGAGGCAGGGGGCCTGGGCTATGGCTACACCTTC CAISEAGGLGYGYTF
. TRBJ1-4 TRBV30 . 14 TGTGCCTGGAGTAAGGGGGCAACTAATGAAAAACTGTTTTTT CAWSKGATNEKLFF
. TRBJ2-5 TRBV13 few 15 TGTGCCAGCAGCCTAGAAAGGACTAATCGGGAGACCCAGTACTTC CASSLERTNRETQYF
TRBD1 TRBJ2-3 TRBV5-1 few 16 TGCGCCAGCAGCTTGTCCTCCGGGACAGGGGTAGATACGCAGTATTTT CASSLSSGTGVDTQYF
. TRBJ1-1 TRBV4-1 . 16 TGCGCCAGCAGCCAGGGAAGTTCGGGGCGGAACACTGAAGCTTTCTTT CASSQGSSGRNTEAFF
. TRBJ1-2 TRBV7-3 few 13 TGTGCCAGCAGCTCTTTGGGCTCCGATGGCTACACCTTC CASSSLGSDGYTF
TRBD2 TRBJ2-3 TRBV5-6 few 18 TGTGCCAGCAGCCCTCTGTTGGCTAGCGGGGGCTTCACAGATACGCAGTATTTT CASSPLLASGGFTDTQYF
TRBD1 TRBJ1-6 TRBV5-1 . 16 TGCGCCAGCAGCTTGGCGGCTGACAGGGTGGATTCACCCCTCCACTTT CASSLAADRVDSPLHF
. TRBJ2-7 TRBV9 few 15 TGTGCCAGCAGCGTAGATTCTGGCAGTTACTACGAGCAGTACTTC CASSVDSGSYYEQYF
. TRBJ2-1 TRBV7-8 . 12 TGTGCCAGCAGCTTAGTAAGGGCAGGCGAGTTCTTC CASSLVRAGEFF
. TRBJ1-2 TRBV6-1 . 12 TGTGCCAGCAGTGCGCAACAGGGCCTCTACACCTTC CASSAQQGLYTF
. TRBJ2-2 TRBV18 . 15 TGTGCCAGCTCACCACAAGACAGGCTGGCCGGGGAGCTGTTTTTT CASSPQDRLAGELFF
TRBD1 TRBJ1-5 TRBV19 . 14 TGTGCCAGTAGTAGCGGACAGGGGATGGAGCCCCAGCATTTT CASSSGQGMEPQHF
. TRBJ2-1 TRBV10-3 . 15 TGTGCCATCAGTAATGACAGGAGCTCCTACAATGAGCAGTTCTTC CAISNDRSSYNEQFF
. TRBJ2-7 TRBV4-2 . 17 TGTGCCAGCAGCCAAGAAGGCGAAGGGCCAGTCTCCTACGAGCAGTACTTC CASSQEGEGPVSYEQYF
TRBD1 TRBJ2-5 TRBV7-9 . 14 TGTGCCAGCAGCTCACAGGGGGGCGATGAGACCCAGTACTTC CASSSQGGDETQYF
. TRBJ2-2 TRBV30 . 14 TGTGCCTGGAGCCCCGGAGCAATATCCGGGGAGCTGTTTTTT CAWSPGAISGELFF
. TRBJ2-5 TRBV10-3 . 15 TGTGCCATCAGTGTCGACAGCTCAGGCCAAGAGACCCAGTACTTC CAISVDSSGQETQYF
TRBD1 TRBJ2-1 TRBV6-1 few 17 TGTGCCAGCAGTGACCCCCGCACCCGGGACAGAAACAATGAGCAGTTCTTC CASSDPRTRDRNNEQFF
TRBD1 TRBJ2-5 TRBV7-2 few 14 TGTGCCAGCAGCTCGAGGACAGGGCAAGAGACCCAGTACTTC CASSSRTGQETQYF
TRBD1 TRBJ1-5 TRBV4-1 few 17 TGCGCCAGCAGCCAAGGGCAGGGGGCTGGGGGCAATCAGCCCCAGCATTTT CASSQGQGAGGNQPQHF
. TRBJ1-4 TRBV2 . 14 TGTGCCAGCAGTACTCCGGGAGAGAATGAAAAACTGTTTTTT CASSTPGENEKLFF
. TRBJ1-6 TRBV6-6 . 13 TGTGCCAGTAGCGTCGGGAGTAATTCACCCCTCCACTTT CASSVGSNSPLHF
. TRBJ2-2 TRBV5-1 few 15 TGCGCCAGCAGCTTGAACCCCGCGAACACCGGGGAGCTGTTTTTT CASSLNPANTGELFF